These T cell receptor beta chains were read from a single sample in a study of T cell responses to AZD1222 COVID-19 vaccine. Profiled with immunoSEQ multiplex PCR; TCRdb holds only in-frame clones, not every one. The sample contains some 120,000 clones, about 86% of which appear only once. Sequences were derived from peripheral blood, sampled on day 0 of AZD1222 vaccination. These receptors all come from an adult in good health. The CDR3 runs from the conserved cysteine through the conserved F or W. Each record gives: V gene, clone size, J gene, D gene, CDR3 DNA, CDR3 protein. D genes are given only for firm matches. Rows may omit the clone size; those that give it use once, few, many or a size class.

>TRBV7-2|-|TRBJ1-4|TRBD1
TGTGCCAGCAGCTTCGGGACAGCTGAAAAACTGTTTTTT
CASSFGTAEKLFF
>TRBV6-5|-|TRBJ2-1|TRBD1
TGTGCCAGCAGCCCCAGACAGGGAAGCTATAGTGAGCAGTTCTTC
CASSPRQGSYSEQFF
>TRBV5-1|-|TRBJ1-1|-
TGCGCCAGCAGCTTGGCGGCGGCAGACACTGAAGCTTTCTTT
CASSLAAADTEAFF
>TRBV7-3|-|TRBJ2-3|TRBD2
TGTGCCAGCAGCTTAAACCCCTCGGGACTAGCGGGGACCTCAGATACGCAGTATTTT
CASSLNPSGLAGTSDTQYF
>TRBV27|-|TRBJ1-2|TRBD1
TGTGCCAGCAGTTCAGAATACTCGACAGGGGCGGACTATGGCTACACCTTC
CASSSEYSTGADYGYTF
>TRBV9|-|TRBJ1-2|-
TGTGCCAGCAGCGCAACGGGGGTTGGGGGCTACACCTTC
CASSATGVGGYTF
>TRBV4-3|-|TRBJ1-2|-
TGCGCCAGCAGCCAAGGACGGACCCAATCTAACTATGGCTACACCTTC
CASSQGRTQSNYGYTF
>TRBV4-2|-|TRBJ2-3|TRBD2
TGTGCCAGCAGCTTGGGGACTAGCGGTTCCACAGATACGCAGTATTTT
CASSLGTSGSTDTQYF
>TRBV6-5|-|TRBJ2-7|TRBD2
TGTGCCAGCGGCCTCGGTACTAGCGGGGACTACGAGCAGTACTTC
CASGLGTSGDYEQYF
>TRBV24-1|-|TRBJ2-1|-
TGTGCCACCAGTGTCCCGGGACCCATTTACAATGAGCAGTTCTTC
CATSVPGPIYNEQFF
>TRBV30|-|TRBJ2-7|TRBD2
TGTGCCTGGAGTGGGGGAGGGCGGGAGGCCTACGAGCAGTACTTC
CAWSGGGREAYEQYF
>TRBV3-1/TRBV3-2|-|TRBJ2-3|TRBD2
TGTGCCAGCAGCCCGGTGTGGGGGGGGAAGAACCCAGATACGCAGTATTTT
CASSPVWGGKNPDTQYF
>TRBV9|-|TRBJ2-3|-
TGTGCCAGCAGCGAGGGGGTCCGGGTCACAGATACGCAGTATTTT
CASSEGVRVTDTQYF
>TRBV27|-|TRBJ1-1|-
TGTGCCAGCAGCTTATTAAAGAACACTGAAGCTTTCTTT
CASSLLKNTEAFF
>TRBV7-9|-|TRBJ1-2|TRBD1
TGTGCCAGCAGCTCGCCCGGGACAGGGGACTATGGCTACACCTTC
CASSSPGTGDYGYTF
>TRBV9|-|TRBJ1-6|-
TGTGCCAGCAGCGCCTACTATAATTCACCCCTCCACTTT
CASSAYYNSPLHF
>TRBV28|once|TRBJ1-4|-
TGTGCCAGCAGTTTAAAAGGGTTCGAGGAAAAACTGTTTTTT
CASSLKGFEEKLFF
>TRBV7-3|few|TRBJ2-5|-
TGTGCCAGCAGCCCCTTCCGGGGACAAGAGACCCAGTACTTC
CASSPFRGQETQYF
>TRBV13|-|TRBJ1-1|-
TGTGCCAGCAGCTTAGGCTGGGGATTGAACACTGAAGCTTTCTTT
CASSLGWGLNTEAFF
>TRBV7-9|-|TRBJ2-3|-
TGTGCCAGCAGCCCCGGTTATGGGATGGGCAGTACAGATACGCAGTATTTT
CASSPGYGMGSTDTQYF
>TRBV5-1|-|TRBJ2-3|-
TGCGCCAGCAGCTGGACTACAGATACGCAGTATTTT
CASSWTTDTQYF
>TRBV12-3/TRBV12-4|-|TRBJ1-6|TRBD1
TGTGCCAGCAGCCTTACAGGGGATTCACCCCTCCACTTT
CASSLTGDSPLHF
>TRBV9|-|TRBJ2-7|-
TGTGCCTTAGTGGGCAACGAGCAGTACTTC
CALVGNEQYF
>TRBV14|-|TRBJ1-3|-
TGTGCCAGCAGCCAAGATCTCCGGCCGAGCTCTGGAAACACCATATATTTT
CASSQDLRPSSGNTIYF
>TRBV6-6|once|TRBJ2-2|-
TGTGCCAGCAGCCGGGACCCAGCGAACACCGGGGAGCTGTTTTTT
CASSRDPANTGELFF
>TRBV5-1|-|TRBJ2-1|-
TGCGCCAGCAGCTTAGAGACTACCGTCAATGAGCAGTTCTTC
CASSLETTVNEQFF
>TRBV7-9|once|TRBJ1-2|TRBD1
TGTGCCAGCAGCCTAATGACAGGGAGTTATGGCTACACCTTC
CASSLMTGSYGYTF
>TRBV18|-|TRBJ2-6|-
TGTGCCAGCTCACCACCGGTCGCCAGTCTCTCTGGGGCCAACGTCCTGACTTTC
CASSPPVASLSGANVLTF
>TRBV18|-|TRBJ1-1|-
TGTGCCAGCTCCCCCGCAACGGTGGGGGACACTGAAGCTTTCTTT
CASSPATVGDTEAFF
>TRBV19|-|TRBJ1-5|TRBD1
TGTGCCAGTAGTATCTCAGGGGGCTTTCAGCCCCAGCATTTT
CASSISGGFQPQHF
>TRBV6-5|-|TRBJ1-4|-
TGTGCCAGCACCCGATCGGACGGATCGAATGAAAAACTGTTTTTT
CASTRSDGSNEKLFF
>TRBV7-3|-|TRBJ2-2|TRBD2
TGTGCCAGCAGCCCCGGGACTAGCGGGGGGCGGAACACCGGGGAGCTGTTTTTT
CASSPGTSGGRNTGELFF
>TRBV7-6|-|TRBJ1-1|-
TGTGCCAGCAGCCCTAGCTGGGGGGTTATGAACACTGAAGCTTTCTTT
CASSPSWGVMNTEAFF
>TRBV27|-|TRBJ1-3|-
TGTGCCAGCAGTTTATCTTGGTCGGGAAACACCATATATTTT
CASSLSWSGNTIYF
>TRBV9|-|TRBJ2-7|-
TGTGCCAGCAGCGTAGGGCCGGCAAACTCCTACGAGCAGTACTTC
CASSVGPANSYEQYF
>TRBV13|-|TRBJ2-2|TRBD1
TGTGCCAGCAGTTTAACAAGAGGGACAGGACAAAGGACCGGGGAGCTGTTTTTT
CASSLTRGTGQRTGELFF
>TRBV19|few|TRBJ2-1|TRBD2
TGTGCCAGTAGTCAGGGACTAGCGGGACTAGATGAGCAGTTCTTC
CASSQGLAGLDEQFF
>TRBV6-5|-|TRBJ2-7|-
TGTGCCAGCAGTTTTAGTGGCTACGAGCAGTACTTC
CASSFSGYEQYF
>TRBV9|-|TRBJ1-1|-
TGTGCCAGCAGCGTAGGCACGAACACTGAAGCTTTCTTT
CASSVGTNTEAFF
>TRBV7-3|few|TRBJ2-7|-
TGTGCCAGCAGCTTAGGCCGGGACGAGGAGCAGTACTTC
CASSLGRDEEQYF
>TRBV27|few|TRBJ1-2|-
TGTGCCAGCGCAAAGAGGGATTATCCCTTGGGCTATGGCTACACCTTC
CASAKRDYPLGYGYTF
>TRBV19|-|TRBJ2-1|TRBD2
TGTGCCAGTAGTGTGAGCGGGGGTGCCTACAATGAGCAGTTCTTC
CASSVSGGAYNEQFF
>TRBV6-5|-|TRBJ2-7|-
TGTGCCAGCCGGCAGGGATTGGTCGGCTCCTACGAGCAGTACTTC
CASRQGLVGSYEQYF
>TRBV4-1|-|TRBJ1-2|-
TGCGCCAGCAGCCACCCAGGGGACCTCTATGGCTACACCTTC
CASSHPGDLYGYTF
>TRBV11-2|-|TRBJ2-7|-
TGTGCCAGCGGCAGGAACACCTACGAGCAGTACTTC
CASGRNTYEQYF
>TRBV7-8|-|TRBJ2-5|-
TGTGCCAGCAGCGTCCAGACAGGTCAAGAGACCCAGTACTTC
CASSVQTGQETQYF
>TRBV2|once|TRBJ1-5|-
TGTGCCAGCAGGTACAGGGATACCAAGCCCCAGCATTTT
CASRYRDTKPQHF
>TRBV15|-|TRBJ2-5|TRBD2
TGTGCCACCAGCAGCGCCCGAATGGGAGGGCGGGGAGAGACCCAGTACTTC
CATSSARMGGRGETQYF